What follows are 29 T cell receptor beta chains derived from one specimen sequenced in a study of PD-L1 blockade in urothelial cancer. This sample's time point: pretreatment peripheral blood. Produced via immunoSEQ multiplex PCR; TCRdb's table is partial and in-frame only. This table has tens of thousands of clones, roughly 90% appearing once. The sample in question was PBMCs, obtained around atezolizumab (anti-PD-L1) treatment. The receptors stem from a man in his 70s with urothelial cancer.

CDR3 nucleotides: TGCGCCAGCAGCCAAGATCATGCGGGGACAGGGGGTTCACCCCTCCACTTT. Protein: CASSQDHAGTGGSPLHF. V usage is TRBV4-1 and J usage is TRBJ1-6, with TRBD1 matching over 11 bases. Germline V lookup: CDR1 MGHRA, CDR2 YSYEKL. The CDR3 covers 17 residues. With 0 bases clipped from V and 9 bases from J, the junction kept 7 bases outside the gene matches.

The V gene is TRBV29-1, the J gene TRBJ2-5; D is possibly TRBD1 (6 bases). The CDR3 extends over 16 amino acids. Germline V CDR1 and CDR2: SQVTM, ANQGSEA. Trimming cost V 4 bases and J 5 bases, with 23 bases left between them. The CDR3 nucleotides are TGCAGCGTTGCGTATCCGGGACAAACCCTCGGGGAGACCCAGTACTTC. It translates to CSVAYPGQTLGETQYF.

This clone was picked up one time. The rearrangement links TRBV5-3 to TRBJ1-3, with a weak D call TRBD1 (6 bases). TRBV5-3 is identified as an open reading frame with a role that is uncertain. Trimming removed 2 bases at V and 7 bases at J, with 19 bases between. The CDR3 runs to 16 residues. CDR3 protein: CARSFLVAGEGNTIYF. CDR3 DNA: TGTGCCAGAAGCTTCCTCGTGGCAGGGGAAGGGAACACCATATATTTT.

This clone showed up just once. This rearrangement joins TRBV6-5 to TRBJ2-7; possibly TRBD2 for D (7 bases). This CDR3 region has 15 residues. V was clipped by 6 bases and J by 0 bases, with 15 bases between them. Per the germline V gene, CDR1 is MNHEY and CDR2 is SVGAGI. The CDR3 is CASRSRGAFSYEQYF. CDR3 bases: TGTGCCAGCAGGTCCCGGGGGGCGTTCTCCTACGAGCAGTACTTC.

The chain has TRBV19 and TRBJ2-2, with 7 bases matching TRBD2. The germline CDR1 and CDR2 sequences are LNHDA and SQIVND (reference sequence). CDR3 length: 17 residues. J gave up 0 bases and V 5 bases, and 9 bases lay outside the gene matches. The CDR3 protein is CASSRKRGFANTGELFF. The CDR3 region has the DNA TGTGCCAGTAGTCGGAAGCGGGGATTCGCGAACACCGGGGAGCTGTTTTTT. Supplemented by reference TRBV19 and TRBJ2-2, the full variable domain reads DGGITQSPKYLFRKEGQNVTLSCEQNLNHDAMYWYRQDPGQGLRLIYYSQIVNDFQKGDIAEGYSVSREKKESFPLTVTSAQKNPTAFYLCASSRKRGFANTGELFFGEGSRLTVL.

The chain couples TRBV5-1 to TRBJ2-7, with 10 positions matching TRBD1. Trimming cost V 4 bases and J 2 bases; bases outside gene matches: 6. Per the germline V gene, CDR1 is SGHRS and CDR2 is YFSETQ. The CDR3 runs to 15 residues. CDR3: CASSPGQGVPYEQYF. The CDR3 DNA reads as TGCGCCAGCAGCCCCGGACAGGGGGTCCCCTACGAGCAGTACTTC.

This chain connects TRBV28 to TRBJ1-1; D gene uncertain. Germline V CDR1 and CDR2: MDHEN, SYDVKM. This CDR3 contains 12 residues. V lost 6 bases to trimming and J lost 0 bases, with 5 bases between them. Here the CDR3 DNA reads TGTGCCAGCAGCCAGTTGAACACTGAAGCTTTCTTT. Its translation is CASSQLNTEAFF.

The chain combines TRBV9 with TRBJ2-5, with D uncertain. Trimming removed 3 bases from V and 2 bases from J, with 8 bases in between. The CDR3 has 13 residues. The germline V gene has CDR1 SGDLS and CDR2 YYNGEE. The CDR3 is CASSDRKQETQYF. CDR3 coding DNA: TGTGCCAGCAGCGACAGAAAGCAAGAGACCCAGTACTTC.

The V call is TRBV5-1, the J call TRBJ1-5; D is perhaps TRBD1 (5 bases). Trimming removed 1 base at V and 8 bases at J, with 10 bases between. This CDR3 region has 13 residues. The germline V gene encodes CDR1 SGHRS and CDR2 YFSETQ. The CDR3 sequence: CASSLLGDEPQHF. The CDR3 DNA sequence: TGCGCCAGCAGCTTGTTAGGGGATGAGCCCCAGCATTTT.

The chain joins TRBV7-3 to TRBJ2-1; 8 bases line up with TRBD2. Germline V gene lookup returns CDR1 SGHTA and CDR2 FQGTGA. The J segment lost 10 bases and the V segment lost 6 bases, leaving 8 bases of the junction unmatched. CDR3 length equals 13 residues. CDR3 sequence (DNA): TGTGCCAGCAGTCGGACTAGCTCTGAGGAGCAGTTCTTC. Amino acids: CASSRTSSEEQFF. The entire variable domain, with the rest obtained from reference TRBV7-3 and TRBJ2-1, is as follows: GAGVSQTPSNKVTEKGKYVELRCDPISGHTALYWYRQSLGQGPEFLIYFQGTGAADDSGLPNDRFFAVRPEGSVSTLKIQRTERGDSAVYLCASSRTSSEEQFFGPGTRLTVL.

The J gene is TRBJ2-1, the V gene TRBV11-2; 11 nucleotides line up with TRBD2. This CDR3 region has 17 residues. Germline V lookup: CDR1 SGHAT, CDR2 FQNNGV. V lost 5 bases to trimming and J lost 5 bases; unmatched junction nucleotides: 11. In DNA, the CDR3 is TGTGCCAGCAGCCGTACCATATTAGCGGGAGGGAACAATGAGCAGTTCTTC. Protein product: CASSRTILAGGNNEQFF.

This clone was seen only once. CDR3: CASRGDRGKFYEQYF. CDR3 DNA sequence: TGTGCCAGCAGGGGGGACAGGGGGAAGTTCTACGAGCAGTACTTC. The chain employs TRBV28 and TRBJ2-7, with 11 nucleotides matching TRBD1. Germline assignment: CDR1 MDHEN and CDR2 SYDVKM. V was clipped by 6 bases and J by 3 bases; unmatched bases: 7. The CDR3 runs 15 residues.

The chain employs TRBV5-6 and TRBJ1-5, with 12 bases matching TRBD1. The CDR3 loop spans 16 amino acids. Germline CDR1 SGHDT, CDR2 YYEEEE. Trimming cost V 3 bases and J 6 bases; bases outside gene matches: 7. CDR3 protein: CASSYGTGGPGQPQHF. Here the CDR3 DNA reads TGTGCCAGCAGCTACGGGACAGGGGGCCCGGGTCAGCCCCAGCATTTT.

V gene TRBV29-1 combines with J gene TRBJ2-5; perhaps TRBD2 as D (6 bases). The CDR3 is made up of 12 amino acids. Looked up from germline, CDR1 is SQVTM and CDR2 is ANQGSEA. Trimming took off 3 bases at V and 5 bases at J, with 10 bases between the two ends. CDR3 in amino acids: CSVEGGRETQYF. The CDR3 nucleotides read TGCAGCGTTGAGGGGGGTCGGGAGACCCAGTACTTC.

V is TRBV7-8 and J is TRBJ2-7, with a tentative D call TRBD2 (7 bases). Germline assignment: CDR1 SGHVS and CDR2 FQNEAQ. V was shortened by 5 bases and J by 7 bases, with 15 bases between the two germline ends. The CDR3 totals 13 residues. The chain's CDR3 is CASSVGGDLEQYF. The CDR3 bases are TGTGCCAGCAGCGTAGGGGGGGACCTTGAGCAGTACTTC.

The rearrangement links TRBV7-3 to TRBJ2-7, with TRBD1 matching over 8 bases. This CDR3 comprises 15 residues. In germline, CDR1 is SGHTA, CDR2 FQGTGA. The ends lost 2 bases at V and 5 bases at J; junction bases unmatched: 8. The CDR3 sequence: CASSLGRTGPDEQYF. The CDR3 bases are TGTGCCAGCAGCTTAGGTAGGACAGGGCCTGACGAGCAGTACTTC.

This chain connects TRBV19 to TRBJ1-1; D uncertain. This CDR3 is 13 amino acids long. Trimming removed 5 bases at V and 0 bases at J, with 7 bases between. Germline values: CDR1 LNHDA, CDR2 SQIVND (reference sequence). The CDR3 sequence: CASSRVVNTEAFF. In DNA form, the CDR3 reads TGTGCCAGTAGTCGGGTCGTGAACACTGAAGCTTTCTTT.

This sequence joins TRBV7-3 and TRBJ1-1; 7 bases match TRBD1. The CDR3 has 15 residues. The trim removed 5 bases at V and 5 bases at J, leaving 11 bases unmatched. Germline CDR1 is SGHTA and CDR2 is FQGTGA. This CDR3 reads CASSPGTAGGTEAFF. The CDR3 coding sequence is TGTGCCAGCAGCCCCGGGACCGCAGGGGGGACTGAAGCTTTCTTT.

The chain carries TRBV9 and TRBJ2-3; 13 bases are a match to TRBD2. Germline V CDR1 and CDR2: SGDLS, YYNGEE. This CDR3 spans 16 amino acids. J was trimmed by 13 bases and V by 4 bases; bases with no gene match: 15. CDR3: CASSTGLAGVLEVKYF. CDR3 sequence (DNA): TGTGCCAGCAGCACCGGACTAGCGGGAGTTCTAGAGGTGAAGTATTTT. Full variable domain (outside the CDR3, taken from reference TRBV9 and TRBJ2-3): DSGVTQTPKHLITATGQRVTLRCSPRSGDLSVYWYQQSLDQGLQFLIQYYNGEERAKGNILERFSAQQFPDLHSELNLSSLELGDSALYFCASSTGLAGVLEVKYFGPGTRLTVL.

The chain is built from TRBV4-2 and TRBJ2-2; 7 bases agree with TRBD1. The trim removed 3 bases at V and 7 bases at J, leaving 11 bases unmatched. The germline CDR1 and CDR2 sequences are LGHNA and YNFKEQ. This CDR3 spans 16 amino acids. This CDR3 is CASSQETTGPGGELFF. CDR3 sequence (DNA): TGTGCCAGCAGCCAGGAAACGACAGGGCCCGGCGGGGAGCTGTTTTTT.

DNA for the CDR3: TGTGCCAGCAGCATATCCCTAGGAATGAACACCGGGGAGCTGTTTTTT. It is translated as CASSISLGMNTGELFF. The chain links TRBV5-4 to TRBJ2-2; unclear D gene. V shed 4 bases and J shed 1 base, with 14 bases lying between them. The CDR3 sequence is 16 residues long. Germline V gene lookup returns CDR1 SGHNT and CDR2 YYREEE (reference sequence).

The genes are TRBV7-3 and TRBJ2-5, with a tentative D call TRBD1 (6 bases). This CDR3 spans 13 amino acids. V was trimmed by 4 bases and J by 4 bases, leaving 10 bases between them. Germline V gene sequence: CDR1 SGHTA, CDR2 FQGTGA. The CDR3 spells CASSSGAGETQYF. The CDR3 DNA sequence: TGTGCCAGCAGCTCAGGGGCGGGAGAGACCCAGTACTTC.

V and J are TRBV7-9 and TRBJ2-1; 14 bases line up with TRBD2. Per the germline V gene, CDR1 is SEHNR and CDR2 is FQNEAQ (reference sequence). This CDR3 contains 15 residues. V shed 5 bases, J shed 13 bases, and the junction held 10 bases outside the gene matches. CDR3: CASSQGTSGSTSQFF. In DNA, the CDR3 is TGTGCCAGCAGCCAGGGGACTAGCGGGAGTACGAGTCAGTTCTTC.

The chain carries TRBV28 and TRBJ2-1, with 9 bases aligning to TRBD2. V lost 2 bases and J lost 2; bases outside the gene matches: 4. The CDR3 has 16 amino acids. The germline CDR1 and CDR2 sequences are MDHEN and SYDVKM. The CDR3 loop is CASSLSLAGAYNEQFF. DNA of the CDR3: TGTGCCAGCAGTTTAAGCTTAGCGGGAGCCTACAATGAGCAGTTCTTC.

The chain recombines TRBV5-4 with TRBJ2-3; TRBD2 matches at 9 bases. The CDR3 runs 16 residues. V lost 0 bases, J lost 0 bases, and 2 bases stayed unmatched. Per germline, CDR1 SGHNT and CDR2 YYREEE (reference sequence). The CDR3 protein is CASSLVTSGSTDTQYF. CDR3 DNA sequence: TGTGCCAGCAGCTTGGTTACTAGCGGGAGCACAGATACGCAGTATTTT.

V and J are TRBV6-1 and TRBJ2-3; 7 nucleotides line up with TRBD2. V lost 3 bases and J lost 3; bases outside the gene matches: 3. This CDR3 region has 14 residues. The germline V gene encodes CDR1 MNHNS and CDR2 SASEGT. The CDR3: CASSERGKTDTQYF. The DNA of the CDR3 is TGTGCCAGCAGTGAGCGGGGGAAAACAGATACGCAGTATTTT.

This chain links TRBV5-6 with TRBJ2-1, with TRBD2 matching 7 bases. Germline CDR1 reads SGHDT; CDR2 reads YYEEEE. The CDR3 has 15 amino acids. The V segment lost 3 bases and the J segment 6 bases; nucleotides outside the gene matches: 9. The CDR3 spells CASSWTSTNPNEQFF. CDR3 nucleotide sequence: TGTGCCAGCAGCTGGACTAGTACTAATCCCAATGAGCAGTTCTTC.

The chain joins TRBV5-1 to TRBJ2-7; TRBD1 matches 7 bases. CDR3 size: 13 residues. Germline-derived CDR1 and CDR2 are SGHRS and YFSETQ. Unmatched junction bases numbered 4, after V lost 0 bases and J lost 7 bases. CDR3 in DNA: TGCGCCAGCAGCTTGGGGGACAGAGGGGAGCAGTACTTC. Translating gives CASSLGDRGEQYF.

V usage is TRBV7-2 and J usage is TRBJ2-7, with a weak D call TRBD2 (6 bases). CDR1 is SGHTA and CDR2 is FQGNSA in the germline V gene. The V and J ends lost 2 bases and 3 bases respectively, with 14 bases between them. The CDR3 is 15 amino acids. The CDR3 is CASSLLPSENYEQYF. The CDR3 DNA follows: TGTGCCAGCAGCTTATTGCCTAGCGAGAACTACGAGCAGTACTTC.